Sequencing of this T cell receptor beta chain was carried out in a study of cytomegalovirus exposure and HLA in healthy donors. Primers: 60 Vbeta forward and 13 Jbeta reverse. TCRdb's copy holds only in-frame clones and misses some; the assay was immunoSEQ multiplex PCR. Of approximately 200,000 clones in the sample, roughly 80% are singletons; the top ten hold 2.5% to 3.5%. As for this clone: The antigen remains undetermined.

Points from the study as a whole: Data from an earlier analysis indicated that most TCR beta V segments were productive either about 90% or about 30% of the time. The study recorded 150 to 200 TCR beta chains that were cytomegalovirus-associated. V- and J-gene trimming of TCR beta was linked (in a later analysis) to a missense DCLRE1C variant. In a later analysis, most CMV-associated TCR beta chains appeared HLA-restricted.

V shed 7 bases and J shed 9 bases, with 13 bases lying between them. CDR3 length: 12 amino acids. Germline CDR1 and CDR2: LNHDA and SQIVND (reference sequence). Sequencing input: PBMCs. The V call is TRBV19, the J call TRBJ1-5, with a weak D call TRBD1 (5 bases). This TCR derives from a woman under 40 in good health and CMV-seropositive. CDR3 protein: CASTKGRTPQHF. In DNA, the CDR3 is TGTGCCAGTACCAAGGGGCGGACGCCCCAGCATTTT.